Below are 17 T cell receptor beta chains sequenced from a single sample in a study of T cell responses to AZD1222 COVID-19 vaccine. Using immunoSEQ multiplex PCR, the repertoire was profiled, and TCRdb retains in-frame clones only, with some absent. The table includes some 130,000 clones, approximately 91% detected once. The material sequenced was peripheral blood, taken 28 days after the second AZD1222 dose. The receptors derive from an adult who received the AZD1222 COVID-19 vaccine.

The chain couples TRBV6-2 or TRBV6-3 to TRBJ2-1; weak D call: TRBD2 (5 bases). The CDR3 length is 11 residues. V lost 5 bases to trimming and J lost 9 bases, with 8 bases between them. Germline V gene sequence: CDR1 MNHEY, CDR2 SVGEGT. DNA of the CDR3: TGTGCCAGCAGTCGGACTCCTGAGCAGTTCTTC. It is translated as CASSRTPEQFF.

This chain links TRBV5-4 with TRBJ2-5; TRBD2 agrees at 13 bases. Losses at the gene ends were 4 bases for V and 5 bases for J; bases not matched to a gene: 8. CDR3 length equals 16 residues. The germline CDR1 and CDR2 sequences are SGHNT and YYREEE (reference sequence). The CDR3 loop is CASSKTSGRADETQYF. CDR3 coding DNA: TGTGCCAGCAGCAAAACTAGCGGGAGGGCCGATGAGACCCAGTACTTC.

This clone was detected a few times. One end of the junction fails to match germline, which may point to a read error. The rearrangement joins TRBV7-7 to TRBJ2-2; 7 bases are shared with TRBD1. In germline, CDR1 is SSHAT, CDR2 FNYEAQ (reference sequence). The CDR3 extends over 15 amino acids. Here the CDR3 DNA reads TGTGCTAGCAGCTTAGGATCTGGACAGGCCGGGGAGCTGTTTTTT. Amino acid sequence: CASSLGSGQAGELFF.

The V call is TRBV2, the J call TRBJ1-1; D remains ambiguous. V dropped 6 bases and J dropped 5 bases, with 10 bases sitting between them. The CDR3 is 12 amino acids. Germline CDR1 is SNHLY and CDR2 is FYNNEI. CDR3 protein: CASSVTSTEAFF. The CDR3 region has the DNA TGTGCCAGCAGCGTCACATCGACTGAAGCTTTCTTT. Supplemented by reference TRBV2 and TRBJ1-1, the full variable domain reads EPEVTQTPSHQVTQMGQEVILRCVPISNHLYFYWYRQILGQKVEFLVSFYNNEISEKSEIFDDQFSVERPDGSNFTLKIRSTKLEDSAMYFCASSVTSTEAFFGQGTRLTVV.

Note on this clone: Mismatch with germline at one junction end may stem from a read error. CDR3 sequence: CASSLGGGGFQETQYF. The DNA of the CDR3 is TGTGCTAGCAGCTTAGGTGGCGGGGGGTTCCAAGAGACCCAGTACTTC. The V call is TRBV7-7, the J call TRBJ2-5, with TRBD2 matching over 8 bases. The CDR3 spans 16 residues. The germline V gene has CDR1 SSHAT and CDR2 FNYEAQ (reference sequence). The whole variable domain, remainder taken from reference TRBV7-7 and TRBJ2-5, is GAGVSQSPRYKVTKRGQDVTLRCDPISSHATLYWYQQALGQGPEFLTYFNYEAQPDKSGLPSDRFSAERPEGSISTLTIQRTEQRDSAMYRCASSLGGGGFQETQYFGPGTRLLVL.

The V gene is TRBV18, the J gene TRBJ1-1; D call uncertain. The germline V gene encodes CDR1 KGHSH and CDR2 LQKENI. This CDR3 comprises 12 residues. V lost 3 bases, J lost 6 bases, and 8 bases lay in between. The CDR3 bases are TGTGCCAGCTCACCCTGGAGGGCTGAAGCTTTCTTT. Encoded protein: CASSPWRAEAFF. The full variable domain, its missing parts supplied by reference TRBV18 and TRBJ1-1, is NAGVMQNPRHLVRRRGQEARLRCSPMKGHSHVYWYRQLPEEGLKFMVYLQKENIIDESGMPKERFSAEFPKEGPSILRIQQVVRGDSAAYFCASSPWRAEAFFGQGTRLTVV.

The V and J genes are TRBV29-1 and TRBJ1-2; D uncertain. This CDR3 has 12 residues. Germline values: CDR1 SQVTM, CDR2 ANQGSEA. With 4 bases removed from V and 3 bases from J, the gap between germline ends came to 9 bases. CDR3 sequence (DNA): TGCAGCGTTGCTGGCGGGGACTATGGCTACACCTTC. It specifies CSVAGGDYGYTF.

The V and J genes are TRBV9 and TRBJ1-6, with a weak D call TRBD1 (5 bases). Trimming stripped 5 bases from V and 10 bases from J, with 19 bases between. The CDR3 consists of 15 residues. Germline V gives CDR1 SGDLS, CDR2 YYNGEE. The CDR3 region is CASRSTGNELSPLHF. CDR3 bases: TGTGCCAGCAGATCAACAGGAAATGAATTGTCACCCCTCCACTTT.

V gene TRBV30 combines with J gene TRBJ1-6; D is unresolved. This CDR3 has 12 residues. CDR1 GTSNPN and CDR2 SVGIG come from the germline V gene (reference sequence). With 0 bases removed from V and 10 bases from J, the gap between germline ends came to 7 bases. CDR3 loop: CAWSVLESPLHF. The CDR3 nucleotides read TGTGCCTGGAGTGTACTCGAATCACCCCTCCACTTT.

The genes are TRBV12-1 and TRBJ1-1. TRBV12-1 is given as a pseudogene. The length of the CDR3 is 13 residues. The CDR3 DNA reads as TGTGCCAGCAGCCCTATCGGGTATACTGAAGCTTTCTTT. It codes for CASSPIGYTEAFF.

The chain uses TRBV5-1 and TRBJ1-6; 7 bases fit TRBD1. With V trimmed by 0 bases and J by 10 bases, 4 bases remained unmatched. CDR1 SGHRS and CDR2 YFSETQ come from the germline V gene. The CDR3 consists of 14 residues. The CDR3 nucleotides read TGCGCCAGCAGCTTGGGAGGGGGCCAGTCACCCCTCCACTTT. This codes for CASSLGGGQSPLHF.

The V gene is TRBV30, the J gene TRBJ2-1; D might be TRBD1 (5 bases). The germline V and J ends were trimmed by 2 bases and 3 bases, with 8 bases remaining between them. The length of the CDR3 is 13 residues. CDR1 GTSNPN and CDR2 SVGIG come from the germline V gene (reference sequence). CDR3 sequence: CAWSQGDYNEQFF. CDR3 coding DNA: TGTGCCTGGAGTCAGGGTGACTACAATGAGCAGTTCTTC.

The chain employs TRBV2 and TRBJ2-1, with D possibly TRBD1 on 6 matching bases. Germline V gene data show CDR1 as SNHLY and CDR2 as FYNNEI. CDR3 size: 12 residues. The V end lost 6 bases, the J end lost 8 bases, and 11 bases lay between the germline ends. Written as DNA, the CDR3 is TGTGCCAGCAGAGAACAGGGTTATGAGCAGTTCTTC. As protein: CASREQGYEQFF.

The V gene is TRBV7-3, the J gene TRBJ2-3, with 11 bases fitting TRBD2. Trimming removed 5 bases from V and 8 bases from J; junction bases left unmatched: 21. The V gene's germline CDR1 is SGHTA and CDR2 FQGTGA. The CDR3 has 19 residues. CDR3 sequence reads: CASSVVGSGRAAVLGTQYF. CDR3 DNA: TGTGCCAGCAGCGTCGTGGGTAGCGGGAGGGCGGCGGTCCTTGGTACGCAGTATTTT. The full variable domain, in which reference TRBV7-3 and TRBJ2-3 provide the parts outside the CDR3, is GAGVSQTPSNKVTEKGKYVELRCDPISGHTALYWYRQSLGQGPEFLIYFQGTGAADDSGLPNDRFFAVRPEGSVSTLKIQRTERGDSAVYLCASSVVGSGRAAVLGTQYFGPGTRLTVL.

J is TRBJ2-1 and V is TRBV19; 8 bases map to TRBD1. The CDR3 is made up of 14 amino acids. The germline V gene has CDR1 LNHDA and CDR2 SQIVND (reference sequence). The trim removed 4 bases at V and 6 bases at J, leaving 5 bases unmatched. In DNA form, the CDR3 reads TGTGCCAGTAGTACGCCCACAGGGGGCAATGAGCAGTTCTTC. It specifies CASSTPTGGNEQFF. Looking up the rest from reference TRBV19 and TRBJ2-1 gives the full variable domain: DGGITQSPKYLFRKEGQNVTLSCEQNLNHDAMYWYRQDPGQGLRLIYYSQIVNDFQKGDIAEGYSVSREKKESFPLTVTSAQKNPTAFYLCASSTPTGGNEQFFGPGTRLTVL.

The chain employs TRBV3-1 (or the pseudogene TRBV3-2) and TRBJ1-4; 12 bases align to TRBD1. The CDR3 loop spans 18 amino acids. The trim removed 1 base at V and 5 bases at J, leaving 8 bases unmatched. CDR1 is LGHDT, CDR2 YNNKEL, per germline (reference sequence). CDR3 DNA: TGTGCCAGCAGCCAAGGGGGACAGGGGGCGCGAGTGAATGAAAAACTGTTTTTT. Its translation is CASSQGGQGARVNEKLFF.

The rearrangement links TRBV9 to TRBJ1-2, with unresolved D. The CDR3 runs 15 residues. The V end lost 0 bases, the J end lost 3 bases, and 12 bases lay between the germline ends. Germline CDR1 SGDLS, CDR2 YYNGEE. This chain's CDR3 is CASSVDPSRDYGYTF. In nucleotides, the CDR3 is TGTGCCAGCAGCGTAGACCCCTCCCGGGACTATGGCTACACCTTC.